This TCR beta chain was identified during a study of PD-L1 blockade in urothelial cancer. Study context: Patients commenced intravenous atezolizumab, 1,200 mg every 3 weeks, around 2014. Blood underwent analysis 3 weeks (second dose) and 6 weeks after treatment began.

TCRdb's copy holds only in-frame clones and misses some; the assay was immunoSEQ multiplex PCR. The sample carries 75,000 to 90,000 clones, around 80% recorded once. Trimming took 2 bases from V and 6 from J; bases not matched to a gene: 5. This CDR3 contains 16 residues. Germline-derived CDR1 and CDR2 are MGHRA and YSYEKL. The clonotype comes from an older man with urothelial cancer. The chain joins TRBV4-1 to TRBJ1-5; TRBD1 matches 12 bases. Specimen: PBMCs, collected around atezolizumab (anti-PD-L1) treatment. CDR3 DNA: TGCGCCAGCAGCCAAACCCGGGACAGGGGGCCTCAGCCCCAGCATTTT. The encoded protein is CASSQTRDRGPQPQHF.